Here is one T cell receptor beta chain with its context. The data originate from a study of control samples from healthy donors and cancer patients. This CDR3 comprises 13 residues. Germline V gene data show CDR1 as LNHDA and CDR2 as SQIVND (reference sequence). V lost 5 bases and J 0 bases, leaving 8 bases between the germline ends. Sequenced by immunoSEQ multiplex PCR; TCRdb stores in-frame clones only, minus some. Here the sample spans approximately 150,000 clones, around nine tenths being singletons. The source material was blood. The TCR originated in a man under 40 in good health. The chain has TRBV19 and TRBJ2-7; D not certain. CDR3 sequence (DNA): TGTGCCAGTAGTCCGACGGGCTCCTACGAGCAGTACTTC. Amino acid sequence: CASSPTGSYEQYF.